This T cell receptor beta chain emerged from a study of T cell responses to AZD1222 COVID-19 vaccine. Background on the study: Second-dose intervals of approximately 4 or approximately 12 weeks were pooled. Whole-study findings and limits: Spike as a whole was targeted by vaccine-associated CD4 TCRs, dominant at 160-218 and 743-854. Unmutated variant regions are reportedly the target of nearly half of TCRs that are spike-specific. White British people made up most donors, females outnumbered males, and clonal diversity was possibly underestimated.

About this clone: The antigen remains undetermined.

Repertoires were generated with immunoSEQ multiplex PCR, while TCRdb's copy carries only in-frame clones and drops some. The sample lists over 150,000 clones, roughly nine tenths occurring once. Germline CDR1 LNHDA, CDR2 SQIVND (reference sequence). Trimming shortened V by 4 bases and J by 7 bases, and 11 bases separated the two germline ends. This CDR3 has 14 residues. Sequenced here: peripheral blood, sampled on day 0 of AZD1222 vaccination. This clonotype originated in an adult in good health. V and J are TRBV19 and TRBJ1-6, with D unclear. The chain's CDR3 is CASSTYHTNSPLHF. In DNA, the CDR3 is TGTGCCAGTAGTACCTATCATACCAATTCACCCCTCCACTTT.